This T cell receptor (beta chain) was observed in a study of T cell repertoires in cytomegalovirus infection. Background on the study: Matching HLA type, along with CMV infection, was indicated by public TCR beta signatures. Study results and limitations: Clonotypes of TCR beta that were HLA-C-restricted and CMV-specific dominated the ex vivo response.

TCRdb used MiXCR to reprocess the reads, holding one entry per CDR3 protein. The data hold a few hundred thousand distinct CDR3 sequences, with 20% to 25% observed a single time. Note on this clonotype: What it recognizes is unknown.

The CDR3 consists of 16 residues. Germline-derived CDR1 and CDR2 are SNHLY and FYNNEI. Trimming took off 3 bases at V and 5 bases at J, with 18 bases between the two ends. The specimen sequenced was CD8+ T cells from PBMCs. The sequence derives from a human donor in good health (CMV status not recorded). Some clones in this sample may be carry-over from other donors' samples. This chain joins TRBV2 and TRBJ2-3; D might be TRBD1 (5 bases). The CDR3 DNA reads TGTGCCAGCAGTGATAATCCGTGGGGCAGCCGAGATACGCAGTATTTT. Encoded protein: CASSDNPWGSRDTQYF. Together with reference TRBV2 and TRBJ2-3, the CDR3 gives the full variable domain: EPEVTQTPSHQVTQMGQEVILRCVPISNHLYFYWYRQILGQKVEFLVSFYNNEISEKSEIFDDQFSVERPDGSNFTLKIRSTKLEDSAMYFCASSDNPWGSRDTQYFGPGTRLTVL.